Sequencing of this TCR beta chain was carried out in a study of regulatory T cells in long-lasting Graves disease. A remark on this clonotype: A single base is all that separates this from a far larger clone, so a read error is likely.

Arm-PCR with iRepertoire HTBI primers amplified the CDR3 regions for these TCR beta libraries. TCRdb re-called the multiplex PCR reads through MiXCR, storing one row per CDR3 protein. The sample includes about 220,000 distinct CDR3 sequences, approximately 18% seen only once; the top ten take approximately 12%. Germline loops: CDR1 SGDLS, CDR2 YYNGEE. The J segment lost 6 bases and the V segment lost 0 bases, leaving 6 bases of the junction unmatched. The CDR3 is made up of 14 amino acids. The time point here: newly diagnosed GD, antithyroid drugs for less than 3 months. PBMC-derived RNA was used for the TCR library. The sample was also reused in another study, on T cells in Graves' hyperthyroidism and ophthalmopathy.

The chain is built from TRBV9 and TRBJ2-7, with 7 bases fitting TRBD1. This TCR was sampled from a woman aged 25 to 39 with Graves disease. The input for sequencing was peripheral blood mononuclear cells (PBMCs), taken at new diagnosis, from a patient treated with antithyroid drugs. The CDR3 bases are TGTGCCAGCAGCGTAGCGAGACAGGGCTCCGAGCAGTACTTC. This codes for CASSVARQGSEQYF.